Shown below are 5 T cell receptor beta chains from a single sample sequenced in a study of molecular identifiers for immune sequencing clone quantification. TCRdb re-derived calls from the PCR reads in MiXCR, one entry per CDR3 protein. The sample contains hundreds of thousands of distinct CDR3 sequences, about 25% of which appear only once. Sequenced sample: naive CD8+ T cells from blood, with Jurkat cell RNA spiked in. Subset specified: FACS-sorted CD8+CD4-CCR7+CD45RA+ naive T cells. The source is a human donor in good health. Some libraries in this study had Jurkat cell RNA spiked in.

The chain joins TRBV7-9 to TRBJ2-5, with 11 bases that match TRBD2. The CDR3 is 18 amino acids. The ends lost 1 base at V and 5 bases at J; junction bases unmatched: 12. CDR1 and CDR2 from the germline V gene are SEHNR and FQNEAQ (reference sequence). The CDR3 sequence is CASSLVTSGGPGEETQYF. The CDR3 nucleotides read TGTGCCAGCAGCTTAGTTACTAGCGGGGGCCCCGGCGAGGAGACCCAGTACTTC.

This clonotype showed up many times. The chain employs TRBV19 and TRBJ2-7, with TRBD1 matching over 8 bases. The V and J ends lost 6 bases and 7 bases, in that order; junction bases with no gene match: 14. Per germline, CDR1 LNHDA and CDR2 SQIVND (reference sequence). The CDR3 loop spans 15 amino acids. CDR3 sequence: CASRLTGGPTGEQYF. The CDR3 nucleotides are TGTGCCAGTAGACTAACAGGGGGTCCCACCGGGGAGCAGTACTTC. Together with reference TRBV19 and TRBJ2-7, the CDR3 gives the full variable domain: DGGITQSPKYLFRKEGQNVTLSCEQNLNHDAMYWYRQDPGQGLRLIYYSQIVNDFQKGDIAEGYSVSREKKESFPLTVTSAQKNPTAFYLCASRLTGGPTGEQYFGPGTRLTVT.

As to this clonotype: This may come from a read error, since a much larger clone is one base off. The chain couples TRBV19 to TRBJ1-6; D is undetermined. Germline V lookup: CDR1 LNHDA, CDR2 SQIVND (reference sequence). This CDR3 spans 14 amino acids. Trimming shortened V by 3 bases and J by 10 bases, and 13 bases separated the two germline ends. In DNA form, the CDR3 reads TGTGCCAGTAGTATCCAGAGTGAGAAGTCACCCCTCCACTTT. Its protein is CASSIQSEKSPLHF.

This clonotype was observed a few times. The rearrangement joins TRBV4-1 to TRBJ1-6, with 8 bases matching TRBD1. Germline values: CDR1 MGHRA, CDR2 YSYEKL. With V trimmed by 2 bases and J by 0 bases, 3 bases remained unmatched. CDR3 length: 17 amino acids. CDR3: CASSQFTGGSYNSPLHF. For the CDR3, the DNA is TGCGCCAGCAGCCAATTTACAGGGGGCTCCTATAATTCACCCCTCCACTTT.

This clonotype was counted only a few times. The chain has TRBV11-2 and TRBJ2-1, with a possible D match to TRBD1 (5 bases). The V gene's germline CDR1 is SGHAT and CDR2 FQNNGV. The ends were cut back, 1 base at V and 4 bases at J, with 14 bases in the middle. The CDR3 extends over 16 amino acids. This CDR3 reads CASSLAQGPLYNEQFF. The DNA for the CDR3 is TGTGCCAGCAGCTTAGCCCAGGGTCCTCTGTACAATGAGCAGTTCTTC.